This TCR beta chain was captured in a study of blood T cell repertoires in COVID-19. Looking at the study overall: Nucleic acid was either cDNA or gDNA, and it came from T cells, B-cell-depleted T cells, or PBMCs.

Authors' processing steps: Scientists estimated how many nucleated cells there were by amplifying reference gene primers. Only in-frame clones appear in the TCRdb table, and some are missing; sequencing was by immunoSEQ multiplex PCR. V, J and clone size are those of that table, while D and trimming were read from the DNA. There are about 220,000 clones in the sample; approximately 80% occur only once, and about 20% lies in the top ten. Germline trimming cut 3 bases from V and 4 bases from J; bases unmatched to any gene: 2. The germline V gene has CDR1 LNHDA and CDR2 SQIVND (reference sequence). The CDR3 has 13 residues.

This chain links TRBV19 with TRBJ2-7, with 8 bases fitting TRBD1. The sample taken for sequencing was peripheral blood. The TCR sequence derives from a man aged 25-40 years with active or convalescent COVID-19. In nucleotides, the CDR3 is TGTGCCAGTAGTATCGGACAGGGATACGAGCAGTACTTC. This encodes CASSIGQGYEQYF. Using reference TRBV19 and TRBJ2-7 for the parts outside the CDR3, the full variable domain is DGGITQSPKYLFRKEGQNVTLSCEQNLNHDAMYWYRQDPGQGLRLIYYSQIVNDFQKGDIAEGYSVSREKKESFPLTVTSAQKNPTAFYLCASSIGQGYEQYFGPGTRLTVT.